A selection of T cell receptor beta chains follows, all from one sample in a study of cytotoxic CD8 clonotypes in ibrutinib-treated CLL. Clones were sequenced by immunoSEQ multiplex PCR, and TCRdb holds only the in-frame ones, with some missing. Seen here are 150,000 or so clones, about four fifths observed once, and the top ten hold 4.6%. The starting material was PBMCs, obtained after 24 months of ibrutinib treatment. The receptors originated from a human donor with chronic lymphocytic leukemia. Both conserved end residues are part of each CDR3. Fields, in order: J gene, V gene, D gene, clone size, CDR3 protein, CDR3 DNA. D genes are given only for firm matches. Clone size, where shown, is once, few, many, or a class for clones that have expanded.

j_call: TRBJ2-1
v_call: TRBV9
d_call: TRBD2
clone_size: .
cdr3_aa: CASSVEGLAGGYNEQFF
cdr3_nt: TGTGCCAGCAGCGTAGAGGGACTAGCGGGGGGCTACAATGAGCAGTTCTTC

j_call: TRBJ1-3
v_call: TRBV11-1
d_call: .
clone_size: once
cdr3_aa: CASAGGRLGNTIYF
cdr3_nt: TGTGCCAGCGCCGGCGGGAGGCTTGGAAACACCATATATTTT

j_call: TRBJ1-4
v_call: TRBV5-1
d_call: TRBD1
clone_size: .
cdr3_aa: CASTLTGDTEKLFF
cdr3_nt: TGCGCCAGCACCCTTACAGGGGATACTGAAAAACTGTTTTTT

j_call: TRBJ2-1
v_call: TRBV6-1
d_call: TRBD2
clone_size: .
cdr3_aa: CASMKGSGGYNEQFF
cdr3_nt: TGTGCCAGCATGAAAGGATCGGGAGGGTACAATGAGCAGTTCTTC

j_call: TRBJ2-2
v_call: TRBV7-9
d_call: .
clone_size: .
cdr3_aa: CASSHRDGDTGELFF
cdr3_nt: TGTGCCAGCAGCCACCGGGACGGGGACACCGGGGAGCTGTTTTTT

j_call: TRBJ2-3
v_call: TRBV5-6
d_call: .
clone_size: .
cdr3_aa: CASSLVSLWGDTQYF
cdr3_nt: TGTGCCAGCAGCTTGGTAAGCCTTTGGGGAGATACGCAGTATTTT

j_call: TRBJ2-2
v_call: TRBV7-2
d_call: TRBD2
clone_size: .
cdr3_aa: CASSSSPWSGNGGELFF
cdr3_nt: TGTGCCAGCAGCTCTTCACCCTGGAGCGGGAACGGCGGGGAGCTGTTTTTT

j_call: TRBJ2-7
v_call: TRBV18
d_call: .
clone_size: few
cdr3_aa: CASSRDGPGEQYF
cdr3_nt: TGTGCCAGCTCCCGGGACGGGCCGGGGGAGCAGTACTTC

j_call: TRBJ2-2
v_call: TRBV27
d_call: TRBD1
clone_size: .
cdr3_aa: CASRRGTVRNTGELFF
cdr3_nt: TGTGCCAGCAGGCGAGGGACAGTGAGGAACACCGGGGAGCTGTTTTTT

j_call: TRBJ2-7
v_call: TRBV27
d_call: .
clone_size: .
cdr3_aa: CASSLSSDTYEQYF
cdr3_nt: TGTGCCAGCAGTTTATCGAGTGATACCTACGAGCAGTACTTC

j_call: TRBJ1-1
v_call: TRBV10-2
d_call: .
clone_size: many
cdr3_aa: CASSVSLTVNTEAFF
cdr3_nt: TGCGCCAGCAGTGTAAGTTTAACAGTGAACACTGAAGCTTTCTTT

j_call: TRBJ1-1
v_call: TRBV9
d_call: .
clone_size: .
cdr3_aa: CASSVTGGTEAFF
cdr3_nt: TGTGCCAGCAGCGTCACAGGAGGTACTGAAGCTTTCTTT

j_call: TRBJ2-7
v_call: TRBV28
d_call: TRBD1
clone_size: medium-sized
cdr3_aa: CASSLRTGRNEQYF
cdr3_nt: TGTGCCAGCAGTTTGCGGACAGGGCGGAACGAGCAGTACTTC

j_call: TRBJ1-1
v_call: TRBV6-5
d_call: TRBD1
clone_size: .
cdr3_aa: CASSQQGIEAFF
cdr3_nt: TGTGCCAGCAGCCAACAGGGGATTGAAGCTTTCTTT

j_call: TRBJ1-5
v_call: TRBV15
d_call: .
clone_size: few
cdr3_aa: CATSRSKQPQHF
cdr3_nt: TGTGCCACCAGCAGGTCGAAGCAGCCCCAGCATTTT

j_call: TRBJ2-7
v_call: TRBV7-9
d_call: TRBD1
clone_size: .
cdr3_aa: CASSSLPKTGATSSYEQYF
cdr3_nt: TGTGCCAGCAGCTCTCTACCTAAAACAGGGGCCACCAGCTCCTACGAGCAGTACTTC

j_call: TRBJ2-1
v_call: TRBV11-2
d_call: TRBD1
clone_size: few
cdr3_aa: CASSSTGGMGENEQFF
cdr3_nt: TGTGCCAGCAGCTCCACAGGGGGAATGGGGGAGAATGAGCAGTTCTTC

j_call: TRBJ1-1
v_call: TRBV11-2
d_call: .
clone_size: .
cdr3_aa: CASKTTQTRTEAFF
cdr3_nt: TGTGCCAGCAAGACAACACAGACAAGAACTGAAGCTTTCTTT

j_call: TRBJ2-3
v_call: TRBV21-1
d_call: .
clone_size: .
cdr3_aa: CASSKSPSGGPSTDTQYF
cdr3_nt: TGTGCCAGCAGCAAAAGCCCTAGCGGGGGGCCGAGCACAGATACGCAGTATTTT

j_call: TRBJ1-2
v_call: TRBV11-2
d_call: TRBD1
clone_size: .
cdr3_aa: CASSLVDRGFGYTF
cdr3_nt: TGTGCCAGCAGCTTAGTAGACAGGGGTTTTGGCTACACCTTC

j_call: TRBJ2-5
v_call: TRBV7-2
d_call: TRBD2
clone_size: few
cdr3_aa: CASSTRTSGQETQYF
cdr3_nt: TGTGCCAGCAGCACACGAACTAGCGGCCAAGAGACCCAGTACTTC

j_call: TRBJ1-1
v_call: TRBV19
d_call: TRBD1
clone_size: few
cdr3_aa: CATGQLISGTEAFF
cdr3_nt: TGTGCCACGGGACAGTTGATTTCGGGCACTGAAGCTTTCTTT

j_call: TRBJ2-3
v_call: TRBV28
d_call: .
clone_size: medium-sized
cdr3_aa: CASRSPDTQYF
cdr3_nt: TGTGCCAGCAGGTCCCCGGATACGCAGTATTTT

j_call: TRBJ1-1
v_call: TRBV18
d_call: .
clone_size: .
cdr3_aa: CASSPDSLNTEAFF
cdr3_nt: TGTGCCAGCTCACCGGACAGTTTGAACACTGAAGCTTTCTTT

j_call: TRBJ1-1
v_call: TRBV19
d_call: .
clone_size: .
cdr3_aa: CASSIGGPVNTEAFF
cdr3_nt: TGTGCCAGTAGTATCGGGGGACCAGTGAACACTGAAGCTTTCTTT

j_call: TRBJ1-1
v_call: TRBV10-1
d_call: .
clone_size: .
cdr3_aa: CASLGTANTEAFF
cdr3_nt: TGCGCCAGCCTTGGGACCGCGAACACTGAAGCTTTCTTT

j_call: TRBJ2-5
v_call: TRBV19
d_call: .
clone_size: .
cdr3_aa: CASSIGYRAGETQYF
cdr3_nt: TGTGCCAGTAGTATAGGGTACAGGGCGGGAGAGACCCAGTACTTC

j_call: TRBJ2-7
v_call: TRBV11-2
d_call: TRBD2
clone_size: .
cdr3_aa: CASSSRLAGGYEQYF
cdr3_nt: TGTGCCAGCAGCTCCAGACTAGCGGGAGGGTACGAGCAGTACTTC

j_call: TRBJ2-1
v_call: TRBV2
d_call: .
clone_size: .
cdr3_aa: CASGGSTMSSSSGQGRFF
cdr3_nt: .

j_call: TRBJ1-5
v_call: TRBV19
d_call: .
clone_size: .
cdr3_aa: CASSTLGGGIYQPQHF
cdr3_nt: TGTGCCAGTAGTACCCTGGGTGGCGGGATTTATCAGCCCCAGCATTTT

j_call: TRBJ2-1
v_call: TRBV6-5
d_call: .
clone_size: .
cdr3_aa: CASTPLKRPYNEQFF
cdr3_nt: TGTGCCAGCACCCCTCTTAAGCGGCCATACAATGAGCAGTTCTTC

j_call: TRBJ1-2
v_call: TRBV6-6
d_call: .
clone_size: .
cdr3_aa: CASESYGGYTF
cdr3_nt: TGTGCCAGCGAGTCTTACGGTGGCTACACCTTC

j_call: TRBJ1-5
v_call: TRBV7-3
d_call: .
clone_size: few
cdr3_aa: CASSLTAAQPQHF
cdr3_nt: TGTGCCAGCAGCTTAACGGCGGCCCAGCCCCAGCATTTT

j_call: TRBJ1-2
v_call: TRBV29-1
d_call: .
clone_size: .
cdr3_aa: CSVEKQGSYYGYTF
cdr3_nt: TGCAGCGTTGAAAAACAGGGTTCGTACTATGGCTACACCTTC

j_call: TRBJ2-2
v_call: TRBV4-3
d_call: TRBD2
clone_size: .
cdr3_aa: CASSQDVGRYTGELFF
cdr3_nt: TGCGCCAGCAGCCAAGATGTCGGGAGGTACACCGGGGAGCTGTTTTTT

j_call: TRBJ2-5
v_call: TRBV5-6
d_call: .
clone_size: .
cdr3_aa: CASSNTWGNRVKETQYF
cdr3_nt: TGTGCCAGCAGCAACACCTGGGGGAACAGGGTAAAGGAGACCCAGTACTTC

j_call: TRBJ2-7
v_call: TRBV6-5
d_call: .
clone_size: .
cdr3_aa: CASSYSPGGSYEQYF
cdr3_nt: TGTGCCAGCAGTTACTCCCCTGGCGGTTCCTACGAGCAGTACTTC

j_call: TRBJ1-2
v_call: TRBV6-1
d_call: TRBD1
clone_size: .
cdr3_aa: CASSEADRGLSEGYTF
cdr3_nt: TGTGCCAGCAGTGAAGCGGACAGGGGCCTCTCTGAAGGCTACACCTTC

j_call: TRBJ2-5
v_call: TRBV6-6
d_call: TRBD1
clone_size: .
cdr3_aa: CASRGQGADETQYF
cdr3_nt: TGTGCCAGCAGGGGACAGGGGGCTGACGAGACCCAGTACTTC

j_call: TRBJ1-2
v_call: TRBV5-1
d_call: .
clone_size: .
cdr3_aa: CASSLEGKLGYTF
cdr3_nt: TGCGCCAGCAGCTTGGAGGGGAAACTTGGCTACACCTTC

j_call: TRBJ2-7
v_call: TRBV27
d_call: .
clone_size: .
cdr3_aa: CASSSRAMPPALYEQYF
cdr3_nt: TGTGCCAGCAGTTCCCGGGCTATGCCCCCGGCGCTCTACGAGCAGTACTTC

j_call: TRBJ2-2
v_call: TRBV5-1
d_call: TRBD1
clone_size: .
cdr3_aa: CASSQLDRVDGELFF
cdr3_nt: TGCGCCAGCAGTCAATTAGACAGGGTAGACGGGGAGCTGTTTTTT

j_call: TRBJ1-1
v_call: TRBV6-5
d_call: .
clone_size: .
cdr3_aa: CARTAYVNTEAFF
cdr3_nt: TGTGCCAGGACCGCATACGTGAACACTGAAGCTTTCTTT

j_call: TRBJ1-2
v_call: TRBV18
d_call: .
clone_size: .
cdr3_aa: CASSHQVRLGGYTF
cdr3_nt: TGTGCCAGCTCACACCAGGTTAGGCTCGGAGGCTACACCTTC

j_call: TRBJ1-3
v_call: TRBV7-6
d_call: .
clone_size: many
cdr3_aa: CASSLGAGNTIYF
cdr3_nt: TGTGCCAGCAGCTTAGGTGCCGGAAACACCATATATTTT